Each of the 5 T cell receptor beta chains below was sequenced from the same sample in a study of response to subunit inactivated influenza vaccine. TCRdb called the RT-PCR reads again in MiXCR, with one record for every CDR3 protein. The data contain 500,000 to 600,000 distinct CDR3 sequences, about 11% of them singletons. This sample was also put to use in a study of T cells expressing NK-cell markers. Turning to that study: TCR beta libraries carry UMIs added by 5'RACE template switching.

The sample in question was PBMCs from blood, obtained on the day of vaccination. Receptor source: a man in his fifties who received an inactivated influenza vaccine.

CDR3 amino acids: CATSRDSSGGRLNEQFF. The DNA of the CDR3 is TGTGCCACCAGCAGAGATTCTTCGGGAGGAAGGTTAAATGAGCAGTTCTTC. V is TRBV15 and J is TRBJ2-1, with 7 bases aligning to TRBD2. The CDR3 is 17 residues long. In germline, CDR1 is LNHNV, CDR2 YYDKDF (reference sequence). The V and J ends lost 0 bases and 7 bases, in that order; junction bases with no gene match: 12.

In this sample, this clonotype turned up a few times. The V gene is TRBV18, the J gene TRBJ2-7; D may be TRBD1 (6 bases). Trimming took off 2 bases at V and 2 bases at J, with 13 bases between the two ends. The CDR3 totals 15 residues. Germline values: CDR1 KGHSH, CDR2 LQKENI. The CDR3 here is CASSPYTRGTYEQYF. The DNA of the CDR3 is TGTGCCAGCTCACCATATACCAGGGGCACCTACGAGCAGTACTTC. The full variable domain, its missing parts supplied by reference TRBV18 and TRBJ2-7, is NAGVMQNPRHLVRRRGQEARLRCSPMKGHSHVYWYRQLPEEGLKFMVYLQKENIIDESGMPKERFSAEFPKEGPSILRIQQVVRGDSAAYFCASSPYTRGTYEQYFGPGTRLTVT.

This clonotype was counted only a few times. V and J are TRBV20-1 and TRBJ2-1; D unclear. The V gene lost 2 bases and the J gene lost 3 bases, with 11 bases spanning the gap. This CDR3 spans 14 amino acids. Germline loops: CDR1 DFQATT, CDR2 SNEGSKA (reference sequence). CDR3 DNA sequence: TGCAGTGCTAGAACCAGCCGATTCTACAATGAGCAGTTCTTC. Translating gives CSARTSRFYNEQFF.

CDR3: CASSYLSLTDTQYF. CDR3 DNA: TGTGCCAGCAGCTATTTGTCTTTGACAGATACGCAGTATTTT. The rearrangement joins TRBV12-3 or TRBV12-4 to TRBJ2-3; D uncertain. This CDR3 is 14 amino acids long. Trimming removed 6 bases from V and 3 bases from J, with 13 bases in between.

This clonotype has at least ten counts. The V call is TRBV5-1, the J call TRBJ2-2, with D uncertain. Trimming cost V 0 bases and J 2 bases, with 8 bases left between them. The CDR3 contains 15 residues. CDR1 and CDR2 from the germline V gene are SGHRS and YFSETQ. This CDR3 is CASSLGQINTGELFF. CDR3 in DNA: TGCGCCAGCAGCTTGGGGCAGATAAACACCGGGGAGCTGTTTTTT.